These 23 T cell receptor beta chains originate from one sample sequenced in a study of T cell repertoires in cytomegalovirus infection (dated by TCRdb to the late 2010s). Sequenced using an Illumina HiSeq 1500. TCRdb handled the public reads itself, with Q25 trimming in fastp and clone calling in MiXCR, and kept productive beta chains. Identical CDR3 protein sequences are pooled into one entry, listed with their most common genes and DNA. Recorded for this sample are about 320,000 distinct CDR3 sequences; 8% to 10% of them occurred a single time. 4.3% of the sample is held by the ten biggest clonotypes. The material sequenced was PBMCs. These receptors were collected from a human donor in good health (CMV status not recorded). Some clones in this sample may be carry-over from other donors' samples.

This clonotype was picked up a small number of times. The chain joins TRBV6-2 or TRBV6-3 to TRBJ2-1; weak D call: TRBD1 (5 bases). Germline CDR1 and CDR2: MNHEY and SVGEGT. V lost 6 bases, J lost 9 bases, and 21 bases lay in between. The CDR3 is 15 amino acids. This CDR3 is CASRDPTVSLFEQFF. The CDR3 DNA is TGTGCCAGCAGGGACCCGACAGTCTCCTTATTTGAGCAGTTCTTC.

The rearrangement uses TRBV27 and TRBJ2-5; unclear D gene. The CDR3 sequence is 13 residues long. CDR1 is MNHEY and CDR2 is SMNVEV in the germline V gene (reference sequence). The ends were cut back, 4 bases at V and 7 bases at J, with 13 bases in the middle. This CDR3 reads CASSYDPFRTQYF. The CDR3 DNA reads TGTGCCAGCAGTTACGACCCGTTTAGGACCCAGTACTTC.

The J gene is TRBJ2-7, the V gene TRBV4-1; D is unclear. In germline, CDR1 is MGHRA, CDR2 YSYEKL. The CDR3 contains 14 residues. The ends were cut back, 4 bases at V and 2 bases at J, with 12 bases in the middle. The CDR3 spells CASSLADGTYEQYF. In DNA form, the CDR3 reads TGCGCCAGCAGCCTCGCGGACGGAACCTACGAGCAGTACTTC.

The sample holds a few counts of this clonotype. The V and J genes are TRBV28 and TRBJ1-5; D uncertain. Trimming pared 5 bases from V and 9 bases from J, leaving 20 bases between. The CDR3 consists of 15 residues. Germline loops: CDR1 MDHEN, CDR2 SYDVKM. Written as DNA, the CDR3 is TGTGCCAGCAGTCAAGACGCGGGAGACTTTCGGCCCCAGCATTTT. Its protein product is CASSQDAGDFRPQHF. Looking up the rest from reference TRBV28 and TRBJ1-5 gives the full variable domain: DVKVTQSSRYLVKRTGEKVFLECVQDMDHENMFWYRQDPGLGLRLIYFSYDVKMKEKGDIPEGYSVSREKKERFSLILESASTNQTSMYLCASSQDAGDFRPQHFGDGTRLSIL.

This clonotype was picked up many times. The chain joins TRBV5-4 to TRBJ2-3, with 9 positions matching TRBD2. Germline V gene lookup returns CDR1 SGHNT and CDR2 YYREEE (reference sequence). The length of the CDR3 is 16 residues. Trimming removed 5 bases from V and 2 bases from J; junction bases left unmatched: 9. The CDR3 DNA is TGTGCCAGCAGAATGACTAGCGGAGTGACCACAGATACGCAGTATTTT. It is translated as CASRMTSGVTTDTQYF. Full variable domain (remainder filled in from reference TRBV5-4 and TRBJ2-3): ETGVTQSPTHLIKTRGQQVTLRCSSQSGHNTVSWYQQALGQGPQFIFQYYREEENGRGNFPPRFSGLQFPNYSSELNVNALELDDSALYLCASRMTSGVTTDTQYFGPGTRLTVL.

This clonotype was found many times. J is TRBJ2-1 and V is TRBV7-8; D call uncertain. The CDR3 sequence is 15 residues long. From germline, CDR1 is SGHVS and CDR2 FQNEAQ. Trimming took off 5 bases at V and 0 bases at J, with 11 bases between the two ends. Here the CDR3 DNA reads TGTGCCAGCAGCCCGTTTTCAGGCTCCTACAATGAGCAGTTCTTC. The encoded protein is CASSPFSGSYNEQFF. Combining the CDR3 with reference TRBV7-8 and TRBJ2-1 gives the whole variable domain GAGVSQSPRYKVAKRGQDVALRCDPISGHVSLFWYQQALGQGPEFLTYFQNEAQLDKSGLPSDRFFAERPEGSVSTLKIQRTQQEDSAVYLCASSPFSGSYNEQFFGPGTRLTVL.

There are a few counts of this clonotype. This chain uses TRBV2 with TRBJ2-1, with TRBD2 matching over 7 bases. V was pared by 0 bases and J by 0 bases, with 8 bases of the junction left unmatched. Germline V gene data show CDR1 as SNHLY and CDR2 as FYNNEI. The CDR3 totals 18 residues. The CDR3 DNA sequence: TGTGCCAGCAGTGAAGCCGGGGTCCGCGGGAGCTCCTACAATGAGCAGTTCTTC. Amino acids: CASSEAGVRGSSYNEQFF. Using reference TRBV2 and TRBJ2-1 for the parts outside the CDR3, the full variable domain is EPEVTQTPSHQVTQMGQEVILRCVPISNHLYFYWYRQILGQKVEFLVSFYNNEISEKSEIFDDQFSVERPDGSNFTLKIRSTKLEDSAMYFCASSEAGVRGSSYNEQFFGPGTRLTVL.

The rearrangement uses TRBV7-2 and TRBJ1-1; 11 nucleotides match TRBD1. The CDR3 is made up of 15 amino acids. Germline assignment: CDR1 SGHTA and CDR2 FQGNSA. The V gene end was trimmed by 4 bases and the J gene end by 7 bases; junction bases not matched to a gene: 8. For the CDR3, the DNA is TGTGCCAGCAGCTCCGGACAGGGGGCGCATGGTGAAGCTTTCTTT. Protein product: CASSSGQGAHGEAFF.

A few counts support this clonotype. This chain links TRBV20-1 with TRBJ2-6; no firm D call. The V end was cut by 3 bases, the J end by 0 bases, with 3 bases between. The CDR3 covers 13 residues. CDR1 and CDR2 (germline): DFQATT, SNEGSKA (reference sequence). The CDR3 coding sequence is TGCAGTGCTAGGATCTCTGGGGCCAACGTCCTGACTTTC. Residues: CSARISGANVLTF.

This clonotype turned up a few times. The chain employs TRBV7-2 and TRBJ2-3; 9 positions agree with TRBD2. The CDR3 runs to 18 residues. V lost 5 bases to trimming and J lost 1 base; unmatched junction nucleotides: 13. Germline loops: CDR1 SGHTA, CDR2 FQGNSA. CDR3 residues: CASSTWVISGGRTDTQYF. DNA for the CDR3: TGTGCCAGCAGCACCTGGGTGATTAGCGGGGGCCGCACAGATACGCAGTATTTT.

This clonotype turned up a few times. The chain is built from TRBV15 and TRBJ2-1, with 16 bases lining up with TRBD2. The CDR3 consists of 19 residues. Germline V lookup: CDR1 LNHNV, CDR2 YYDKDF (reference sequence). V dropped 1 base and J dropped 4; count of bases not matched to a gene: 7. The CDR3 sequence: CATSRGGLAGGGSYNEQFF. The CDR3 DNA is TGTGCCACCAGCAGAGGGGGACTAGCGGGAGGGGGATCATACAATGAGCAGTTCTTC.

This clonotype has at least ten counts. This chain joins TRBV27 and TRBJ2-1, with D possibly being TRBD1 or TRBD2 (6 bases each). Looked up from germline, CDR1 is MNHEY and CDR2 is SMNVEV (reference sequence). CDR3 length: 16 amino acids. Trimming stripped 1 base from V and 7 bases from J, with 17 bases between. CDR3 protein: CASSLWPRRGENEQFF. DNA for the CDR3: TGTGCCAGCAGTTTATGGCCCAGAAGGGGGGAGAATGAGCAGTTCTTC.

The J gene is TRBJ1-1, the V gene TRBV12-3 or TRBV12-4; tentative D call: TRBD1 (5 bases). Between the trimmed V and J ends, which lost 5 bases and 10 bases, there was a span of 14 bases. The CDR3 runs to 12 residues. The CDR3 DNA reads TGTGCCAGCAGTCTCCCGGGGCTCCTAGCTTTCTTT. This sequence encodes CASSLPGLLAFF.

A few counts support this clonotype. The genes are TRBV7-2 and TRBJ2-1; a weak D match, TRBD1 (6 bases). The CDR3 sequence is 15 residues long. The germline V gene has CDR1 SGHTA and CDR2 FQGNSA. Between the trimmed V and J ends, which lost 5 bases and 3 bases, there was a span of 14 bases. CDR3 coding DNA: TGTGCCAGCAGCCCCGGGACAACTAACTACAATGAGCAGTTCTTC. Its protein product is CASSPGTTNYNEQFF.

This clonotype was found a few times. J is TRBJ1-1 and V is TRBV4-1; 9 nucleotides align to TRBD1. The junction had 6 bases not matched to a gene; V was cut back by 4 bases and J by 3 bases. The CDR3 runs 15 residues. Per the germline V gene, CDR1 is MGHRA and CDR2 is YSYEKL. CDR3 amino acids: CASSRQDRGYTEAFF. CDR3 DNA sequence: TGCGCCAGCAGCCGCCAGGACAGGGGTTACACTGAAGCTTTCTTT.

This clonotype occurred once. The genes are TRBV25-1 and TRBJ2-7, with 8 bases matching TRBD1. Per the germline V gene, CDR1 is MGHDK and CDR2 is SYGVNS. The CDR3 is made up of 13 amino acids. V was pared by 4 bases and J by 4 bases, with 3 bases of the junction left unmatched. In nucleotides, the CDR3 is TGTGCCAGCAGTGGAACAGGGGGTTACGAGCAGTACTTC. The encoded protein is CASSGTGGYEQYF.

There are many counts of this clonotype. The chain recombines TRBV28 with TRBJ1-3; 8 bases are shared with TRBD1. The V segment lost 6 bases and the J segment 4 bases; nucleotides outside the gene matches: 8. The CDR3 extends over 15 amino acids. In germline, CDR1 is MDHEN, CDR2 SYDVKM. The CDR3 nucleotides read TGTGCCAGCAGCCTAACGACAGGGGAAGGAAACACCATATATTTT. Its translation: CASSLTTGEGNTIYF.

The chain combines TRBV7-2 with TRBJ2-7, with 10 nucleotides matching TRBD1. Germline values: CDR1 SGHTA, CDR2 FQGNSA. CDR3 length: 15 amino acids. The V and J ends lost 0 bases and 5 bases, in that order; junction bases with no gene match: 4. CDR3 region: CASSLAGQGVDEQYF. The CDR3 coding sequence is TGTGCCAGCAGCTTAGCTGGACAGGGGGTCGACGAGCAGTACTTC.

This clonotype was seen a few times. The V and J genes are TRBV6-1 and TRBJ2-1; the match to TRBD1 covers 9 bases. J lost 8 bases, V lost 8 bases, and 7 bases had no gene match. The CDR3 has 13 residues. CDR1 and CDR2 (germline): MNHNS, SASEGT. DNA for the CDR3: TGTGCCAGCCGGGACAGGGAGGTCTATGAGCAGTTCTTC. Amino acid sequence: CASRDREVYEQFF.

The V and J genes are TRBV7-2 and TRBJ2-2; D perhaps matches TRBD2 (5 bases). This CDR3 spans 13 amino acids. Trimming removed 5 bases from V and 5 bases from J, with 9 bases in between. CDR1 is SGHTA and CDR2 is FQGNSA in the germline V gene. CDR3 protein: CASSRTGTGELFF. The CDR3 DNA reads TGTGCCAGCAGCCGGACGGGGACCGGGGAGCTGTTTTTT.

The table lists this clonotype with a count of one. A much larger clone differs by one base, so this may be a read error. This chain connects TRBV7-3 to TRBJ2-1, with D perhaps matching TRBD1 (6 bases). Germline loops: CDR1 SGHTA, CDR2 FQGTGA. This CDR3 spans 18 amino acids. The chain's CDR3 is CASSLKARDTFILNEQSF. The CDR3 nucleotides read TGTGCCAGCAGCTTAAAAGCCCGGGACACCTTCATCCTAAATGAGCAGTCCTTC.

The rearrangement uses TRBV5-8 and TRBJ2-3, with a weak D call TRBD2 (7 bases). In germline, CDR1 is SGHTS, CDR2 YDEGEE. There are 15 residues in the CDR3. Trimming left V 6 bases short and J 0 bases short, with 14 bases between. DNA of the CDR3: TGTGCCAGCATTCTCGGGGGGCCGAGCACAGATACGCAGTATTTT. It is translated as CASILGGPSTDTQYF.

This clonotype has a handful of counts. The chain combines TRBV7-6 with TRBJ2-5; 9 positions match TRBD2. Germline CDR1 SGHVS, CDR2 FNYEAQ. V gave up 1 base and J gave up 2 bases; unmatched junction bases: 5. There are 16 residues in the CDR3. The CDR3 sequence is CASSLVALAGQETQYF. The DNA of the CDR3 is TGTGCCAGCAGCTTAGTTGCCCTAGCGGGGCAAGAGACCCAGTACTTC.